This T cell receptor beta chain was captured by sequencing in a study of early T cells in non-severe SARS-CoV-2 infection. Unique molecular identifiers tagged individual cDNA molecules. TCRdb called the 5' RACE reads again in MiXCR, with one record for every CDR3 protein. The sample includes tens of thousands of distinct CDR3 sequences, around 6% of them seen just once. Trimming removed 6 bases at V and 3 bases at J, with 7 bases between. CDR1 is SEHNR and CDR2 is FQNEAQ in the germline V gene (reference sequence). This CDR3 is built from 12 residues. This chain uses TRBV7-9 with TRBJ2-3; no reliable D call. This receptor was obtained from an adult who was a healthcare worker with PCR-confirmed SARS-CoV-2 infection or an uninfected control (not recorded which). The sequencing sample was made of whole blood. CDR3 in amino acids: CASRWSTDTQYF. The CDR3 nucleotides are TGTGCCAGCAGGTGGTCGACAGATACGCAGTATTTT.